This entry describes one TCR beta chain. The data were taken from a study of blood T cell repertoires in COVID-19. The overall study: Samples of COVID-19 (acute and convalescent) were obtained from the United States, Italy and Spain. Sources were T cells, B-cell-depleted T cells, or PBMCs; the material itself was cDNA or gDNA.

As processed by the authors: Amplifying reference gene primers gave estimates of nucleated cell counts. The assay was immunoSEQ multiplex PCR, and TCRdb's table has in-frame clones only and misses some. That table is the source of V, J and clone size, and D and trimming were worked out from the DNA. Of approximately 210,000 clones listed, about 86% are singletons. Participant reports of clinical history set cohort assignment. V was cut by 1 base and J by 4 bases, with 11 bases left in between. The CDR3 spans 15 residues. The germline V gene has CDR1 MNHNS and CDR2 SASEGT. The clonotype was recovered from a woman in her forties or fifties with acute COVID-19. The chain recombines TRBV6-1 with TRBJ1-5, with no clear D. The sequencing sample was made of PBMCs or T cells enriched from blood (not recorded which). The CDR3 DNA reads as TGTGCCAGCAGTGAAGGAGGGAATTGGAATCAGCCCCAGCATTTT. Its protein product is CASSEGGNWNQPQHF.